This record covers a single TCR beta chain. Its antigen remains unidentified. CDR1 and CDR2 from the germline V gene are SNHLY and FYNNEI. The CDR3 is made up of 14 amino acids. V lost 6 bases and J lost 0, with 10 bases in between. The PCR ran on 60 Vbeta and 13 Jbeta primers. Some clones are missing from TCRdb's copy, which holds only in-frame ones; the method was immunoSEQ multiplex PCR. Found here are 85,000 to 100,000 clones, over 60% of them singletons; the top ten hold 6.5% to 8.5%. The sample originates from a study of cytomegalovirus exposure and HLA in healthy donors. Study outcomes and limitations: TCR beta sequences numbering some 17,000 were associated with HLA alleles at 0.05 false discovery rate in a later analysis. The records held CMV serostatus as the only immune exposure information.

The chain combines TRBV2 with TRBJ2-3; D remains unclear. The sequence was collected from a human donor in good health. The material sequenced was PBMCs. CDR3 sequence: CASRAMASTDTQYF. Here the CDR3 DNA reads TGTGCCAGCAGGGCCATGGCTAGCACAGATACGCAGTATTTT.